The 9 T cell receptor beta chains below were found in one sample sequenced in a study of blood T cell repertoires in COVID-19. TCRdb's table, derived via immunoSEQ multiplex PCR, lists solely in-frame clones and lacks some. Of 390,000 or so clones listed, roughly four fifths are singletons. Sequencing input: PBMCs or T cells enriched from blood (not recorded which). These receptors originate from a woman aged 45 to 65 who had recovered from COVID-19.

This clone was observed once. The chain has TRBV5-6 and TRBJ2-2; 7 nucleotides match TRBD2. Trimming at V came to 4 bases and at J to 5 bases, leaving 8 bases not matched to a gene. Per germline, CDR1 SGHDT and CDR2 YYEEEE. The CDR3 consists of 15 residues. CDR3 protein: CASSPPSGTTGELFF. CDR3 in DNA: TGTGCCAGCAGCCCTCCTAGCGGTACTACCGGGGAGCTGTTTTTT.

The chain couples TRBV7-2 to TRBJ2-6, with D possibly being TRBD2 (5 bases). Between the trimmed V and J ends, which lost 1 base and 3 bases, there was a span of 7 bases. In germline, CDR1 is SGHTA, CDR2 FQGNSA. The CDR3 spans 15 residues. CDR3 sequence reads: CASSLVGVGANVLTF. DNA of the CDR3: TGTGCCAGCAGCTTAGTGGGAGTTGGGGCCAACGTCCTGACTTTC.

This clone was observed a single time. CDR3 protein: CASSGGPGNYYGYTF. The CDR3 nucleotides read TGTGCCAGCAGCGGAGGGCCGGGAAACTACTATGGCTACACCTTC. The chain has TRBV9 and TRBJ1-2, with D unresolved. The germline gives CDR1 SGDLS, CDR2 YYNGEE. Trimming stripped 3 bases from V and 3 bases from J, with 15 bases between. This CDR3 contains 15 residues.

The rearrangement uses TRBV30 and TRBJ1-1, with no clear D. The CDR3 contains 12 residues. The germline CDR1 and CDR2 sequences are GTSNPN and SVGIG (reference sequence). Trimming removed 3 bases from V and 0 bases from J, with 5 bases in between. The CDR3 DNA reads as TGTGCCTGGAGATTCATGAACACTGAAGCTTTCTTT. Encoded protein: CAWRFMNTEAFF.

The chain uses TRBV5-5 and TRBJ2-2; 10 nucleotides align to TRBD2. Germline CDR1 SGHKS, CDR2 YYEKEE (reference sequence). V lost 4 bases and J lost 4; bases outside the gene matches: 10. The length of the CDR3 is 17 residues. CDR3 in DNA: TGTGCCAGCAGCGGGCTAGCGGGAGCAAGAGGCACCGGGGAGCTGTTTTTT. It translates to CASSGLAGARGTGELFF.

The table lists this clone with a few counts. Written as DNA, the CDR3 is TGCAGCGTTGAGTCCGTGGGGGACTTTCCTTATGGCTACACCTTC. Its protein product is CSVESVGDFPYGYTF. This chain uses TRBV29-1 with TRBJ1-2; D is perhaps TRBD1 (5 bases). The CDR3 extends over 15 amino acids. Germline V lookup: CDR1 SQVTM, CDR2 ANQGSEA. The V end lost 3 bases, the J end lost 5 bases, and 19 bases lay between the germline ends.

In its sample, this clone was seen a few times. The chain employs TRBV5-8 and TRBJ2-3, with 12 nucleotides matching TRBD2. Germline-derived CDR1 and CDR2 are SGHTS and YDEGEE. V shed 4 bases and J 3 bases; nucleotides not matched to a gene: 3. This CDR3 is built from 15 residues. CDR3 amino acids: CASSPTSGSTDTQYF. The DNA for the CDR3 is TGTGCCAGCAGCCCGACTAGCGGGAGTACAGATACGCAGTATTTT. Variable domain in full (rest from reference TRBV5-8 and TRBJ2-3): EAGVTQSPTHLIKTRGQQATLRCSPISGHTSVYWYQQALGLGLQFLLWYDEGEERNRGNFPPRFSGRQFPNYSSELNVNALELEDSALYLCASSPTSGSTDTQYFGPGTRLTVL.

This clone was detected only once. The rearrangement links TRBV3-1 (or the pseudogene TRBV3-2) to TRBJ1-6; no definite D call. Germline CDR1 reads LGHDT; CDR2 reads YNNKEL (reference sequence). This CDR3 region has 11 residues. The V end lost 5 bases, the J end lost 15 bases, and 11 bases lay between the germline ends. CDR3 sequence: CASSYDRGLHF. DNA for the CDR3: TGTGCCAGCAGCTATGATCGAGGCCTCCACTTT.

This sequence joins TRBV5-4 and TRBJ1-2; TRBD1 agrees at 7 bases. V was clipped by 4 bases and J by 0 bases; unmatched bases: 9. Germline V gene sequence: CDR1 SGHNT, CDR2 YYREEE (reference sequence). This CDR3 has 16 residues. The CDR3 sequence: CASSIANRGSNYGYTF. The CDR3, as DNA: TGTGCCAGCAGCATCGCCAACAGGGGTTCTAACTATGGCTACACCTTC.